The following is a TCR beta chain sequence with its context. J lost 10 bases, V lost 1 base, and 8 bases had no gene match. This CDR3 spans 15 amino acids. The germline CDR1 and CDR2 sequences are SGHRS and YFSETQ. In the original processing: By means of reference gene primer amplification, nucleated cell counts were estimated. Sequencing was performed with immunoSEQ multiplex PCR; in TCRdb, only in-frame clones are kept and a portion is missing. V, J and clone size derive from that table, while D and trimming were established from the DNA sequence. The data hold about 56,000 clones, with under 90% observed a single time. The sample belongs to a study of blood T cell repertoires in COVID-19. Study background: From the United States, Italy and Spain came samples of acute and convalescent COVID-19. PBMCs, B-cell-depleted T cells, or T cells were the source of the cDNA or gDNA that made up the material.

This sequence was found in a woman older than 75 with acute or convalescent COVID-19. The rearrangement joins TRBV5-1 to TRBJ2-1, with 10 bases lining up with TRBD2. The sample consisted of peripheral blood. CDR3 sequence: CASSLLASGGPEQFF. In nucleotides, the CDR3 is TGCGCCAGCAGCTTGTTGGCTAGCGGGGGCCCCGAGCAGTTCTTC. Full variable domain (missing parts from reference TRBV5-1 and TRBJ2-1): KAGVTQTPRYLIKTRGQQVTLSCSPISGHRSVSWYQQTPGQGLQFLFEYFSETQRNKGNFPGRFSGRQFSNSRSEMNVSTLELGDSALYLCASSLLASGGPEQFFGPGTRLTVL.